The 6 T cell receptor beta chains below all came from one sample that was sequenced in a study of spatial heterogeneity in lung cancer (dated by TCRdb to the late 2010s). Study-level results and caveats: A correlation was observed between the number of expanded intratumoral alpha and beta TCRs and the tumor nonsynonymous mutation count.

In the paper's terms, the time point label means: sample taken at primary tumor resection. The antigens for these receptors are not known. The library was generated by 5' RACE. Sequencing instrument: NextSeq 500. TCRdb ran its own pipeline on the public reads, namely fastp trimming at Q25 and MiXCR clone calling, and kept in-frame beta chains. Rows with a matching CDR3 protein are joined into one entry that keeps the most common DNA and genes. This sample gives over 10,000 distinct CDR3 sequences in total; approximately 5.6% of them show up just once. The ten biggest clones cover around 10% of the sample. The sequencing here drew on lung tumor tissue, taken at surgery. The source is a female donor with early-stage non-small cell lung cancer.

In its sample, this clonotype is medium-sized (0.01 to 0.1%). The library was built for alpha chains, so this beta chain is an off-target read and its size means little. The CDR3 here is CASSLLGQGVAKNIQYF. As DNA, the CDR3 is TGTGCCAGCAGCTTGTTAGGACAGGGGGTAGCCAAAAACATTCAGTACTTC. The chain links TRBV5-4 to TRBJ2-4; TRBD1 aligns across 10 bases. The J segment lost 0 bases and the V segment lost 1 base, leaving 4 bases of the junction unmatched. In germline, CDR1 is SGHNT, CDR2 YYREEE (reference sequence). There are 17 residues in the CDR3.

This clonotype was counted at least ten times. The library was designed around alpha chains, so this beta chain is a stray read whose abundance carries little weight. V and J are TRBV29-1 and TRBJ2-3; TRBD1 is a possible D gene (6 bases). CDR1 SQVTM and CDR2 ANQGSEA come from the germline V gene. CDR3 length: 20 residues. With 5 bases removed from V and 4 bases from J, the gap between germline ends came to 34 bases. The CDR3 here is CSVPWGRNSRTFTWADTQYF. CDR3 in DNA: TGCAGCGTTCCTTGGGGGCGAAACTCCCGGACCTTTACTTGGGCAGATACGCAGTATTTT.

This clonotype is medium-sized. Because the library targeted alpha chains, this beta chain is an off-target read whose size means little. The V gene is TRBV7-9, the J gene TRBJ2-5, with D perhaps TRBD1 (6 bases). Germline lookup yields CDR1 SEHNR and CDR2 FQNEAQ (reference sequence). Trimming stripped 4 bases from V and 5 bases from J, with 17 bases between. The CDR3 is 15 amino acids. CDR3 DNA sequence: TGTGCCAGCAGCTCGAGACTCAGGGGCCCGGAGACCCAGTACTTC. It yields the protein CASSSRLRGPETQYF.

This clonotype counts as medium-sized. Found in a library prepared for alpha chains, this beta chain is an off-target read, and its abundance has little meaning. The genes are TRBV18 and TRBJ1-5; TRBD1 agrees at 10 bases. The germline CDR1 and CDR2 sequences are KGHSH and LQKENI. This CDR3 is 15 amino acids long. Trimming took 3 bases from V and 6 from J; bases not matched to a gene: 5. This CDR3 reads CASSPTDRGSQPQHF. The CDR3 region has the DNA TGTGCCAGCTCACCCACGGACAGGGGGAGTCAGCCCCAGCATTTT.

This clonotype has ten or more counts. The library was prepared for alpha chains; this beta chain is a stray read, so its frequency means little. V is TRBV29-1 and J is TRBJ2-7; no definite D call. This CDR3 comprises 12 residues. Per germline, CDR1 SQVTM and CDR2 ANQGSEA. V was clipped by 6 bases and J by 1 base, with 10 bases between them. The CDR3 sequence is CSVRTNSYEQYF. CDR3 DNA sequence: TGCAGCGTCCGCACCAATTCCTACGAGCAGTACTTC.

In its sample, this clonotype ranks as medium-sized. This beta chain is an unintended read in a library built for alpha chains; its size means little. The V call is TRBV28, the J call TRBJ2-3, with unresolved D. V was trimmed by 5 bases and J by 6 bases, leaving 27 bases between them. The CDR3 covers 18 residues. CDR1 MDHEN and CDR2 SYDVKM come from the germline V gene. The CDR3 is CASSLGWAYTVSKDTQYF. In DNA, the CDR3 is TGTGCCAGCAGTCTTGGTTGGGCATACACCGTTTCTAAGGATACGCAGTATTTT.